This entry concerns a single T cell receptor (beta chain). What it binds is not known. The V end was cut by 5 bases, the J end by 0 bases, with 22 bases between. CDR3 length equals 18 residues. Germline V gives CDR1 SGHAT, CDR2 FQDESV (reference sequence). TCRdb redid the calling of the 5' RACE reads with MiXCR, one entry per CDR3 protein. The sample consists of hundreds of thousands of distinct CDR3 sequences, approximately 14% of them appearing once. This entry belongs to a study of T-cell memory formation after mild COVID-19. Study results and limitations: Some SARS-CoV-2-responding clones were already detected in memory before infection.

This sequence originates from a young man who had mild COVID-19 (a few samples of this study predate the infection). Cell type and time point are not known. This chain connects TRBV11-1 to TRBJ1-1; D remains ambiguous. Sequencing was performed on PBMCs or a T cell subset sorted from them (not recorded which). The CDR3 DNA reads TGTGCCAGCAGCGAAGAGGCGACATCCGATTTCATGAACACTGAAGCTTTCTTT. It translates to CASSEEATSDFMNTEAFF.